This T cell receptor (beta chain) came from a study of cytomegalovirus exposure and HLA in healthy donors. Germline CDR1 LNHDA, CDR2 SQIVND (reference sequence). V gave up 7 bases and J gave up 1 base, with 10 bases separating them. CDR3 length: 14 residues. The PCR made use of 60 Vbeta and 13 Jbeta primers. Here immunoSEQ multiplex PCR was the method, and the copy in TCRdb shows in-frame clones only, minus some. The sample shows about 200,000 clones, roughly 87% of them seen only once. Sequencing was carried out using PBMCs. V gene TRBV19 combines with J gene TRBJ2-2; weak D call: TRBD1 (6 bases). The receptor was isolated from a boy younger than 10 in good health and CMV-seronegative. The chain's CDR3 is CASTVTGNTGELFF. CDR3 DNA: TGTGCCAGTACCGTGACAGGGAACACCGGGGAGCTGTTTTTT.